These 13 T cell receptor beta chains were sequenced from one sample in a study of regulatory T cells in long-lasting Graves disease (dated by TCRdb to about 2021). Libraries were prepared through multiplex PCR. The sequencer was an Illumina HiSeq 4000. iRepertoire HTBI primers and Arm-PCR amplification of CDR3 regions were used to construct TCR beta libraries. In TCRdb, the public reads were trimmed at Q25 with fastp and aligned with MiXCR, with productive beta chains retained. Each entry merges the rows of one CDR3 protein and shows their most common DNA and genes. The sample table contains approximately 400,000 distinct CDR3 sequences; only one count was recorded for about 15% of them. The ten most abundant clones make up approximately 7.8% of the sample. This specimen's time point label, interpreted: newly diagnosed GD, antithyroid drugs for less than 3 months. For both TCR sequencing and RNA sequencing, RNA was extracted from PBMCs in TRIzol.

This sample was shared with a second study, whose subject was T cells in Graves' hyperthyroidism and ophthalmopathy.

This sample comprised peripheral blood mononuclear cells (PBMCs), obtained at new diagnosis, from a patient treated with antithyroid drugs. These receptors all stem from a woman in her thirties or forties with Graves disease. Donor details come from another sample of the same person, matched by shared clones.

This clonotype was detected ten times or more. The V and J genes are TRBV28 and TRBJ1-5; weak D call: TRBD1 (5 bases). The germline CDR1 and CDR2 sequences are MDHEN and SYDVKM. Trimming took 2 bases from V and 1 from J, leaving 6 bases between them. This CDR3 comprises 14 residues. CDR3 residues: CASSLGQSNQPQHF. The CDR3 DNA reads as TGTGCCAGCAGTTTAGGACAAAGCAATCAGCCCCAGCATTTT.

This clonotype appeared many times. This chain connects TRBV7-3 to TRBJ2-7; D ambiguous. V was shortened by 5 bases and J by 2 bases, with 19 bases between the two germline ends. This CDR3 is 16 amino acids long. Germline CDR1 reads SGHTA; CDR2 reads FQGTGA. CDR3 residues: CASSPRLVHLPYEQYF. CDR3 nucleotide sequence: TGTGCCAGCAGCCCCAGACTCGTCCACCTTCCCTACGAGCAGTACTTC.

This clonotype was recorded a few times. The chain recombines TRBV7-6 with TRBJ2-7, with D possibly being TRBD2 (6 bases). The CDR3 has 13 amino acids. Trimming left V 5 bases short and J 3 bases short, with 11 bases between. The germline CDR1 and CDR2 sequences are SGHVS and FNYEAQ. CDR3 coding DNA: TGTGCCAGCAGCGAGGGACTGAACTACGAGCAGTACTTC. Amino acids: CASSEGLNYEQYF.

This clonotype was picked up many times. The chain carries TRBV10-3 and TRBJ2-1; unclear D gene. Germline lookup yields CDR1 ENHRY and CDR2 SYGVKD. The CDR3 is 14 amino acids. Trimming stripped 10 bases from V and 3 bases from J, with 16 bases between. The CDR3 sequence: CASAVRGDYNEQFF. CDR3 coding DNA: TGTGCCAGCGCGGTAAGAGGCGACTACAATGAGCAGTTCTTC.

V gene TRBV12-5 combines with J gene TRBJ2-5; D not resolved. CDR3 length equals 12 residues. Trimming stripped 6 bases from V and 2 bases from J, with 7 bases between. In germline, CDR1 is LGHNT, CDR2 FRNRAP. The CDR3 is CASGVSQETQYF. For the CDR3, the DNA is TGTGCTAGTGGGGTCTCTCAAGAGACCCAGTACTTC.

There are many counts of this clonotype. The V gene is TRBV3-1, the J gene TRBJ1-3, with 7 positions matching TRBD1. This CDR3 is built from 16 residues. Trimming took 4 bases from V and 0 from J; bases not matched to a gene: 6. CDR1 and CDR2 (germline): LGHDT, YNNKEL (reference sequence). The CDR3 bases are TGTGCCAGCAGCCCAGGGGGGGCAGCCTCTGGAAACACCATATATTTT. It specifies CASSPGGAASGNTIYF.

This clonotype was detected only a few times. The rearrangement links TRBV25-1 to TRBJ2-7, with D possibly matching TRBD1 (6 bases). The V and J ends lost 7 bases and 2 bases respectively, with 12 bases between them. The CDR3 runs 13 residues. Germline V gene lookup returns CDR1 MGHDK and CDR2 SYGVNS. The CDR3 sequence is CASTQGSPYEQYF. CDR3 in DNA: TGTGCCAGCACCCAGGGGAGTCCCTACGAGCAGTACTTC.

This CDR3 is CASSYLGQAPDTQYF. DNA for the CDR3: TGTGCCAGCAGTTACTTGGGACAGGCTCCAGATACGCAGTATTTT. V and J are TRBV6-9 and TRBJ2-3; 8 bases are a match to TRBD1. The germline CDR1 and CDR2 sequences are MNHGY and SVAAGI. The junction had 6 bases not matched to a gene; V was cut back by 3 bases and J by 4 bases. CDR3 length: 15 residues.

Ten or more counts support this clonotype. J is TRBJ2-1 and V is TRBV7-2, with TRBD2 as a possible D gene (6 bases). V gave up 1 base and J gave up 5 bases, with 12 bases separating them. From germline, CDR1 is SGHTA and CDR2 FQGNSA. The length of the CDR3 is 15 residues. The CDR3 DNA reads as TGTGCCAGCAGCTTAGTGGCGGGAATGAACAATGAGCAGTTCTTC. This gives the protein CASSLVAGMNNEQFF.

The CDR3 DNA is TGTGCCAGCAGTTTCATAAGGAACGAGCAGTACTTC. This sequence encodes CASSFIRNEQYF. The gene calls are TRBV28 and TRBJ2-7, with D unclear. Germline CDR1 reads MDHEN; CDR2 reads SYDVKM. V shed 3 bases and J shed 5 bases, with 8 bases lying between them. This CDR3 has 12 amino acids.

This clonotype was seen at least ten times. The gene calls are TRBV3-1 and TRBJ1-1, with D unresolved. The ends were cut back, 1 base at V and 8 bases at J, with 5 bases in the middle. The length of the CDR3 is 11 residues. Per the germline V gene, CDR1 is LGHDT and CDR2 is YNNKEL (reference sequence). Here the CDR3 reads CASSQVQEAFF. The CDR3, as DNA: TGTGCCAGCAGCCAAGTACAAGAAGCTTTCTTT.

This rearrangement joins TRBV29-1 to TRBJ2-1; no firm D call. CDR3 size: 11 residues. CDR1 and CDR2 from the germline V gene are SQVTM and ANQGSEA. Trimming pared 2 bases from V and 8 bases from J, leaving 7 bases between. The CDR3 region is CSVESSDEQFF. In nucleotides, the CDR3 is TGCAGCGTTGAAAGTTCGGATGAGCAGTTCTTC.

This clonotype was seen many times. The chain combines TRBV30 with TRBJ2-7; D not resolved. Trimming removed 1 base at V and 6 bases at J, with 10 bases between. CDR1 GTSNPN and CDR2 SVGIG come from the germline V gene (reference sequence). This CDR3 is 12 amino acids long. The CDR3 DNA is TGTGCCTGGAGTGATCCGAGCGTCGAGCAGTACTTC. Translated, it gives CAWSDPSVEQYF.